This T cell receptor (beta chain) was retrieved from a study of T-cell memory formation after mild COVID-19. Study context: Largely donor-specific sequence clusters came from a couple of donors.

Concerning this clonotype itself: Its target is not known.

Broader study findings: Pre-infection memory already had some responding clones, implying cross-reactive memory joined. Of the contracting clones, CD4+ ones lay mainly in CM and EM, and CD8+ ones in EMRA.

The TCR alpha and TCR beta cDNA libraries, bearing sample barcodes and UMIs, were generated by 5'RACE using constant-segment primers. TCRdb recomputed calls from the 5' RACE reads with MiXCR, one row per CDR3 protein. The sample records fewer than 600,000 distinct CDR3 sequences, about a fifth being singletons. V was pared by 5 bases and J by 6 bases, with 16 bases between. In germline, CDR1 is LNHDA, CDR2 SQIVND (reference sequence). There are 14 residues in the CDR3. V and J are TRBV19 and TRBJ1-1; no definite D call. Sequencing was done on a sample of PBMCs or a T cell subset sorted from them (not recorded which). This clonotype originated in an adult woman who had mild COVID-19 (a few samples of this study predate the infection). Cell type and time point are not known. CDR3 nucleotide sequence: TGTGCCAGTAGTTCTTGGACGCGCGTGGCTGAAGCTTTCTTT. Its protein product is CASSSWTRVAEAFF.